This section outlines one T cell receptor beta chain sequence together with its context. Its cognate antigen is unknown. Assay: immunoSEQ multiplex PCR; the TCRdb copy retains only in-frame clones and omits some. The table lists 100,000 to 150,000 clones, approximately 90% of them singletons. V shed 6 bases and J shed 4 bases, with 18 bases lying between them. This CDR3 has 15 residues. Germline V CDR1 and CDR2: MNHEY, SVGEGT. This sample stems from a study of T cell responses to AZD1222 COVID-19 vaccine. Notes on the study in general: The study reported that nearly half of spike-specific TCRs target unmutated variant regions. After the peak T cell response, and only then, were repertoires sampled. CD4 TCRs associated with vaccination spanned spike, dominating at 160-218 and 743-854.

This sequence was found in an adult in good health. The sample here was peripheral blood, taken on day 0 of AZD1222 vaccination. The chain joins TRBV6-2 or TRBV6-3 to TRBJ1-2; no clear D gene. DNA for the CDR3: TGTGCCAGCAGCCCACAACAAGGATGGGGCTATGGCTACACCTTC. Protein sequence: CASSPQQGWGYGYTF.